This TCR beta chain was profiled in a study of T cell repertoires in cytomegalovirus infection. Concerning this clonotype: The antigen is undetermined. No conserved phenylalanine or tryptophan ends this CDR3, so it is likely a read error.

TCRdb fed the reads into MiXCR, producing one record per CDR3 protein. The sample holds about 310,000 distinct CDR3 sequences; 20% to 25% are singletons and the top ten take about an eighth. The TCR was taken from a human donor in good health (CMV status not recorded). Some clones in this sample may be carry-over from other donors' samples. The specimen comprised cultured PBMCs, sampled from culture after CMV antigen stimulation.

The CDR3 nucleotides are TGTGCCAGCAGTTTCGGGCAGCTCCAAGAGACCCAGTACGTC. It codes for CASSFGQLQETQYV. The chain couples TRBV12-3 or TRBV12-4 to TRBJ2-5; D uncertain. V was shortened by 3 bases and J by 1 base, with 9 bases between the two germline ends. The CDR3 runs 14 residues.